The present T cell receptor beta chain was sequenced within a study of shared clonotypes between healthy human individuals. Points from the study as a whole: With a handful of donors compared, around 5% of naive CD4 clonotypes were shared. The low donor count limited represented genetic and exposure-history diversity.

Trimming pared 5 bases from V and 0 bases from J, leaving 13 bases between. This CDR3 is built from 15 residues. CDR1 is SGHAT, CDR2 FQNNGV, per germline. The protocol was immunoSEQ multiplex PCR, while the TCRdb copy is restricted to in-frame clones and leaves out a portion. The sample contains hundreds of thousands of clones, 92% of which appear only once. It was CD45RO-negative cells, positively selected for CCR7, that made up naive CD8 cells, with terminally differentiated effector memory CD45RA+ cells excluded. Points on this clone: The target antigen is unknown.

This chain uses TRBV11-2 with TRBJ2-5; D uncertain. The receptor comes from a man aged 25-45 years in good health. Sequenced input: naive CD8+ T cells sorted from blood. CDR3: CASSGRDLNQETQYF. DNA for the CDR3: TGTGCCAGCAGCGGCCGAGATTTGAACCAAGAGACCCAGTACTTC.